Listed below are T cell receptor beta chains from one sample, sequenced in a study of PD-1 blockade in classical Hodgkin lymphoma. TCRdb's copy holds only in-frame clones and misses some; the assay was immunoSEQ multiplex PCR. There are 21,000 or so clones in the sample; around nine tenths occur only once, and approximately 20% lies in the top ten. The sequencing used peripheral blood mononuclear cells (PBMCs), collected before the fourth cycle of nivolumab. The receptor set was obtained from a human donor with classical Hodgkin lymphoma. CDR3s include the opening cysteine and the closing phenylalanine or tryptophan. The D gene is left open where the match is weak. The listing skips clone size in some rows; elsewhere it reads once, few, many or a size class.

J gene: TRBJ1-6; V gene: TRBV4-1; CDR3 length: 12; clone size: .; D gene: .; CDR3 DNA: TGCGCCAGCAGCCAGGGAGGCCCGGCGCTCCACTTT; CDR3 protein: CASSQGGPALHF
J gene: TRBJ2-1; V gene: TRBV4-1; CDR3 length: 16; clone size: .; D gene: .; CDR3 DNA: TGCGCCAGCAGCCAAGTTAATCTAGTATCCTACAATGAGCAGTTCTTC; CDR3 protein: CASSQVNLVSYNEQFF
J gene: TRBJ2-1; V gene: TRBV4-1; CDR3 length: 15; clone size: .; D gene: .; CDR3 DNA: TGCGCCAGCAGCCAAGTACCGAGTACGTACAATGAGCAGTTCTTC; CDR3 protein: CASSQVPSTYNEQFF
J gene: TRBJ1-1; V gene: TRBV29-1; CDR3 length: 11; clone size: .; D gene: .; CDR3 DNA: TGCAGCTCGGGACTGAACACTGAAGCTTTCTTT; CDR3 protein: CSSGLNTEAFF
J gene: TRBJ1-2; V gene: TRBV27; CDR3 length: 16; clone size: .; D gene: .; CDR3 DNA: TGTGCCAGCAGTTTATCGATCACAGGTGGGGGATATGGCTACACCTTC; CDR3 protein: CASSLSITGGGYGYTF
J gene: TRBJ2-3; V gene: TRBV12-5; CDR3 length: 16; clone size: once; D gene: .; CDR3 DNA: TGTGCTAGTCGCCCCTCGGACGGACCAAGGGCAGATACGCAGTATTTT; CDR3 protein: CASRPSDGPRADTQYF
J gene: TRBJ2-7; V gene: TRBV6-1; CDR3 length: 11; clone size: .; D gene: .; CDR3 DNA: TGTGCCAGCAGGAGGGTTTCCGAGCAGTACTTC; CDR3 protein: CASRRVSEQYF
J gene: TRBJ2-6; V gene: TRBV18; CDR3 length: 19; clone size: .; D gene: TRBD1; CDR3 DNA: TGTGCCAGCTCACCTAGAGGACAGGGGTCAGGGTCTGGGGCCAACGTCCTGACTTTC; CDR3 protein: CASSPRGQGSGSGANVLTF
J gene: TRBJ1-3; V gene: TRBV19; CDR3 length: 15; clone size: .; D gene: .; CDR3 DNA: TGTGCCAGTAGTCCTGGGGGGGCGCCCGGAAACACCATATATTTT; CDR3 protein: CASSPGGAPGNTIYF
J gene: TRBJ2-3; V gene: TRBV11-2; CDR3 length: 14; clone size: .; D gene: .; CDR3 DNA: TGTGCCAGCAGCTTGACCCTGGCAACAGATACGCAGTATTTT; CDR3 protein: CASSLTLATDTQYF
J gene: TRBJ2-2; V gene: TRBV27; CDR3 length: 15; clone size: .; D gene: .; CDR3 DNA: TGTGCCAGCAGACTTAACAGACAGAACACCGGGGAGCTGTTTTTT; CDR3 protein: CASRLNRQNTGELFF
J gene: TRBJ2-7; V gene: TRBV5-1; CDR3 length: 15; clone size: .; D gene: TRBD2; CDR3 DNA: TGCGCCAGCAGCTTGGAGCTAGCGGGAGGGAACGAGCAGTACTTC; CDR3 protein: CASSLELAGGNEQYF
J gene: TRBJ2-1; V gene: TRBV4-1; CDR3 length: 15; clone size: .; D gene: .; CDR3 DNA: TGCGCCAGCAGCCCCTGGGGGGGGAGGGGGGATGAGCAGTTCTTC; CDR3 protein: CASSPWGGRGDEQFF
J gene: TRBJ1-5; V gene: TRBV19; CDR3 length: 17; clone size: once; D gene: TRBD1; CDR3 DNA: TGTGCCAGTTCCCTAGGACAGGTCGAGTATAGCAATCAGCCCCAGCATTTT; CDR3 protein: CASSLGQVEYSNQPQHF
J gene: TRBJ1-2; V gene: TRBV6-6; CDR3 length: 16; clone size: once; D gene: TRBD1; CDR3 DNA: TGTGCCAGCAGTTACTCCGGGACAGGGTTTAGCTATGGCTACACCTTC; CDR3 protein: CASSYSGTGFSYGYTF
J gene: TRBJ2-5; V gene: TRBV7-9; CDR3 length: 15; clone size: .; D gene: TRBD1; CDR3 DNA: TGTGCCAGCAGCTCCCCCAGGGGGCAGGGAGAGACCCAGTACTTC; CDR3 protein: CASSSPRGQGETQYF
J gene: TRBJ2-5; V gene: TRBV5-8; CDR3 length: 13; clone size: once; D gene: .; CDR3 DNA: TGTGCCAGCAGGATGCCCTTTGAAGAGACCCAGTACTTC; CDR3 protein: CASRMPFEETQYF
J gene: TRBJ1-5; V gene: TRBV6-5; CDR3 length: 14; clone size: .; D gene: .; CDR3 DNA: TGTGCCAGCAGTCAACAGGGAGGCAATCAGCCCCAGCATTTT; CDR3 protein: CASSQQGGNQPQHF
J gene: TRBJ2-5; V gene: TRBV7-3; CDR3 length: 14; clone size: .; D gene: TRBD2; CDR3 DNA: TGTGCCAGCAGCTCGGGGGGAACCCAAGAGACCCAGTACTTC; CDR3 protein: CASSSGGTQETQYF
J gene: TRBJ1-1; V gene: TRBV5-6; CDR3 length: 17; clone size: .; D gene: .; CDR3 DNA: TGTGCCAGCAGCTTGGACTTCGGCAGGGTTGAAAACACTGAAGCTTTCTTT; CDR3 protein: CASSLDFGRVENTEAFF
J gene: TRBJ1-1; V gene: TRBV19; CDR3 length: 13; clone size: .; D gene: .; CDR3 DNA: TGTGCCAGTAGTATACGGGGGACCACTGAAGCTTTCTTT; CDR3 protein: CASSIRGTTEAFF
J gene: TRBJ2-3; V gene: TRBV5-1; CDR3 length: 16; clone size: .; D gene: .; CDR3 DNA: TGCGCCAGCAGCTTGTTCCGGCGGGATGGACCAGATACGCAGTATTTT; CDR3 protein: CASSLFRRDGPDTQYF
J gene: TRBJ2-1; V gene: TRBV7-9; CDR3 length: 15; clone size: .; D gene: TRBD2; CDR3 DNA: TGTGCCAGCAGAGCTCGGGGGGGCACCTACAATGAGCAGTTCTTC; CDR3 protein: CASRARGGTYNEQFF
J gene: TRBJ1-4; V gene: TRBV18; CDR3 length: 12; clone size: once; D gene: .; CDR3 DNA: TGTGCCAGCTCCCCCCGAGGAGAAAAACTGTTTTTT; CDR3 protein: CASSPRGEKLFF
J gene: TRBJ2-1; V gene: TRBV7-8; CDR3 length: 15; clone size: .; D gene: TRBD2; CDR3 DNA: TGTGCCAGCAGCCGTGGGACTAGCGGGGGTGTTGAGCAGTTCTTC; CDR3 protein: CASSRGTSGGVEQFF
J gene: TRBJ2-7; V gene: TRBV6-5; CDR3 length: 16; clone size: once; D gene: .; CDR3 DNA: TGTGCCAGCAGTTACTCGGGGGCCCCGCGGGGGTACGAGCAGTACTTC; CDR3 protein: CASSYSGAPRGYEQYF
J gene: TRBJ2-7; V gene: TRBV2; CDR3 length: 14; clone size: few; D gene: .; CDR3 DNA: TGTGCCAGCAGGGAAAACACTGGGCCCTACGAGCAGTACTTC; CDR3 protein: CASRENTGPYEQYF
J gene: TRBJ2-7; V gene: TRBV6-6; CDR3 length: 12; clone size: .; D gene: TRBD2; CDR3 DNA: TGTGCCAGCAGAGCTAGCGGGAGTCGGCAGTACTTC; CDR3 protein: CASRASGSRQYF
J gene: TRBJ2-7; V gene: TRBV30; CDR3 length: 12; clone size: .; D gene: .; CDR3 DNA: TGTGCCTGGAGTGAGGACAGCGTAGAGCAGTACTTC; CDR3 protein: CAWSEDSVEQYF
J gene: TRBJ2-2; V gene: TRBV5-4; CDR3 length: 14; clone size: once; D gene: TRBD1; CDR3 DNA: TGTGCCAGCAGCGCGACAGGGGACACCGGGGAGCTGTTTTTT; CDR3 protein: CASSATGDTGELFF
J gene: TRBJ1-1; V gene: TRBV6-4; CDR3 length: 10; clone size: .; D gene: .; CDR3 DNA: TGTGCCAGCAGTGAGATTGAAGCTTTCTTT; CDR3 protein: CASSEIEAFF
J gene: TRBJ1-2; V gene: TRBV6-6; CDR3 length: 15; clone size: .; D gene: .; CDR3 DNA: TGTGCCAGCAACCCCCGGGTAATGGATCACTATGGCTACACCTTC; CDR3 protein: CASNPRVMDHYGYTF
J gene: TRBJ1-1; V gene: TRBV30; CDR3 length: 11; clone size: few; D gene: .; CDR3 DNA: TGTGCCTGGAGAGGACAGATTGAAGCTTTCTTT; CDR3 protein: CAWRGQIEAFF
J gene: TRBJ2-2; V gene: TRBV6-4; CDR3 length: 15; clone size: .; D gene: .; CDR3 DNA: TGTGCCAGCAGTGACTCGACTGGGGGCGGCGGGGAGCTGTTTTTT; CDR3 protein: CASSDSTGGGGELFF
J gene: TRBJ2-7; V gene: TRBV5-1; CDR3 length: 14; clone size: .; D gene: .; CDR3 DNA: TGCGCCAGCAGCCTGGGGGGGACAGGCTACGAGCAGTACTTC; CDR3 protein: CASSLGGTGYEQYF
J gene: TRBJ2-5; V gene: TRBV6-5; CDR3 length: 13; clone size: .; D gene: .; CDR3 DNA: TGTGCCAGCGAGGGGATTTCGGGAGAGACCCAGTACTTC; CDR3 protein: CASEGISGETQYF
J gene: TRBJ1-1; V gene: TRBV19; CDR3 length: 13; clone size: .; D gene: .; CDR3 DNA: TGTGCCAGTAGTATCTTAGGGAGCACTGAAGCTTTCTTT; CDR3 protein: CASSILGSTEAFF
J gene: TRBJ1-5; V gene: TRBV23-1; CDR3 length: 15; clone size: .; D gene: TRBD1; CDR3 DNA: TGCGCCAGCAGTCATACAGGGGTTAGCAATCAGCCCCAGCATTTT; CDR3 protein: CASSHTGVSNQPQHF